Following are 18 T cell receptor beta chains from one sample sequenced in a study of blood T cell repertoires in COVID-19. The data were produced by immunoSEQ multiplex PCR, yet TCRdb's version contains in-frame clones alone and is incomplete. This sample carries some 71,000 clones, more than 65% of them seen once, and the ten largest clones take about 20%. The sample was peripheral blood. These receptors all stem from a woman aged 50 to 60 with acute or convalescent COVID-19.

The J gene is TRBJ2-7, the V gene TRBV7-9; 10 bases agree with TRBD1. V was clipped by 2 bases and J by 0 bases; unmatched bases: 10. Germline lookup yields CDR1 SEHNR and CDR2 FQNEAQ (reference sequence). CDR3 length: 18 amino acids. The CDR3 spells CASSLWPPGQGPSYEQYF. The DNA of the CDR3 is TGTGCCAGCAGCTTATGGCCTCCGGGACAGGGGCCCTCCTACGAGCAGTACTTC. Variable domain in full (rest from reference TRBV7-9 and TRBJ2-7): DTGVSQNPRHKITKRGQNVTFRCDPISEHNRLYWYRQTLGQGPEFLTYFQNEAQLEKSRLLSDRFSAERPKGSFSTLEIQRTEQGDSAMYLCASSLWPPGQGPSYEQYFGPGTRLTVT.

This chain connects TRBV6-5 to TRBJ2-1; D is unresolved. V was shortened by 9 bases and J by 6 bases, with 9 bases between the two germline ends. The CDR3 is made up of 11 amino acids. Germline assignment: CDR1 MNHEY and CDR2 SVGAGI. Written as DNA, the CDR3 is TGTGCCAGTACCACGGGCAATGAGCAGTTCTTC. It is translated as CASTTGNEQFF.

The chain employs TRBV6-5 and TRBJ2-7; no definite D call. The V gene's germline CDR1 is MNHEY and CDR2 SVGAGI. The CDR3 consists of 12 residues. V was pared by 7 bases and J by 7 bases, with 14 bases between. As DNA, the CDR3 is TGTGCCAGCAACGCCCGCCCCGGGGAGCAGTACTTC. It codes for CASNARPGEQYF.

Only a few counts were recorded for this clone. The chain employs TRBV11-2 and TRBJ2-7, with 8 bases fitting TRBD2. Germline CDR1 is SGHAT and CDR2 is FQNNGV. The CDR3 loop spans 15 amino acids. With V trimmed by 4 bases and J by 7 bases, 12 bases remained unmatched. For the CDR3, the DNA is TGTGCCAGCAGCTCCAACAGCGGGGGCTCTAGTGAGCAGTACTTC. Amino acid sequence: CASSSNSGGSSEQYF.

V usage is TRBV28 and J usage is TRBJ1-5; 9 bases align to TRBD1. This CDR3 spans 12 amino acids. In germline, CDR1 is MDHEN, CDR2 SYDVKM. Losses at the gene ends were 6 bases for V and 6 bases for J; bases not matched to a gene: 0. The CDR3 loop is CASRDRGQPQHF. The CDR3 DNA reads TGTGCCAGCAGGGACAGGGGTCAGCCCCAGCATTTT. The whole variable domain, filled in from reference TRBV28 and TRBJ1-5, reads DVKVTQSSRYLVKRTGEKVFLECVQDMDHENMFWYRQDPGLGLRLIYFSYDVKMKEKGDIPEGYSVSREKKERFSLILESASTNQTSMYLCASRDRGQPQHFGDGTRLSIL.

By proportion, this clone is medium-sized. The chain carries TRBV6-5 and TRBJ2-7; 12 positions match TRBD2. CDR1 is MNHEY, CDR2 SVGAGI, per germline. The CDR3 consists of 15 residues. The J segment lost 7 bases and the V segment lost 2 bases, leaving 6 bases of the junction unmatched. The CDR3 loop reads CASSYTTSGSEEQYF. CDR3 DNA: TGTGCCAGCAGTTACACGACTAGCGGGAGTGAAGAGCAGTACTTC.

The chain's CDR3 is CASSLVTSGDSYEQYF. The CDR3 DNA is TGCGCCAGCAGCTTGGTCACCTCAGGTGACTCCTACGAGCAGTACTTC. The rearrangement uses TRBV5-1 and TRBJ2-7; D gene ambiguous. Germline assignment: CDR1 SGHRS and CDR2 YFSETQ. Trimming stripped 0 bases from V and 0 bases from J, with 13 bases between. The CDR3 loop spans 16 amino acids. Complete variable domain (other parts from reference TRBV5-1 and TRBJ2-7): KAGVTQTPRYLIKTRGQQVTLSCSPISGHRSVSWYQQTPGQGLQFLFEYFSETQRNKGNFPGRFSGRQFSNSRSEMNVSTLELGDSALYLCASSLVTSGDSYEQYFGPGTRLTVT.

Regarding this clone: Other DNA sequences of this sample code for an identical CDR3. The chain is built from TRBV5-5 and TRBJ1-5; TRBD1 matches 7 bases. Germline assignment: CDR1 SGHKS and CDR2 YYEKEE (reference sequence). The CDR3 extends over 15 amino acids. The junction had 2 bases not matched to a gene; V was cut back by 0 bases and J by 2 bases. CDR3 nucleotide sequence: TGTGCCAGCAGCTTGGAGGGGGCCGGCAATCAGCCCCAGCATTTT. Protein product: CASSLEGAGNQPQHF.

The rearrangement joins TRBV27 to TRBJ1-2, with a possible D match to TRBD1 (5 bases). The germline CDR1 and CDR2 sequences are MNHEY and SMNVEV (reference sequence). The CDR3 consists of 15 residues. Between the trimmed V and J ends, which lost 6 bases and 6 bases, there was a span of 20 bases. CDR3 residues: CASSRIGGTQDGYTF. The CDR3 DNA follows: TGTGCCAGCAGCCGCATCGGGGGGACCCAGGATGGCTACACCTTC.

This sequence joins TRBV28 and TRBJ1-1; TRBD1 might be the D (6 bases). The V end lost 5 bases, the J end lost 2 bases, and 12 bases lay between the germline ends. This CDR3 is built from 14 residues. Germline assignment: CDR1 MDHEN and CDR2 SYDVKM. The CDR3 DNA reads TGTGCCAGCAGTCCCGGGACAAGAAACACTGAAGCTTTCTTT. Its translation is CASSPGTRNTEAFF. The full variable domain, its missing parts supplied by reference TRBV28 and TRBJ1-1, is DVKVTQSSRYLVKRTGEKVFLECVQDMDHENMFWYRQDPGLGLRLIYFSYDVKMKEKGDIPEGYSVSREKKERFSLILESASTNQTSMYLCASSPGTRNTEAFFGQGTRLTVV.

CDR3 loop: CASSRVQGFTGELFF. The CDR3 DNA follows: TGTGCCAGCAGCCGCGTCCAGGGGTTCACCGGGGAGCTGTTTTTT. The gene calls are TRBV7-9 and TRBJ2-2, with a weak D call TRBD1 (6 bases). Trimming took off 5 bases at V and 4 bases at J, with 14 bases between the two ends. This CDR3 is 15 amino acids long. Germline V gene sequence: CDR1 SEHNR, CDR2 FQNEAQ (reference sequence).

This clone has a handful of counts. The chain combines TRBV5-4 with TRBJ2-7; TRBD2 might be the D (5 bases). V lost 0 bases, J lost 5 bases, and 12 bases lay in between. The CDR3 length is 14 residues. Per the germline V gene, CDR1 is SGHNT and CDR2 is YYREEE (reference sequence). The CDR3 loop reads CASSLERASHEQYF. CDR3 nucleotides: TGTGCCAGCAGCTTGGAAAGGGCTAGCCACGAGCAGTACTTC.

This chain joins TRBV28 and TRBJ2-1, with TRBD2 identical over 9 bases. Germline V gene data show CDR1 as MDHEN and CDR2 as SYDVKM. This CDR3 is 15 amino acids long. Trimming removed 7 bases from V and 8 bases from J; junction bases left unmatched: 12. CDR3 sequence reads: CASISPAGGLHEQFF. Here the CDR3 DNA reads TGTGCCAGCATTAGTCCAGCGGGAGGTCTTCATGAGCAGTTCTTC. Full variable domain (missing parts from reference TRBV28 and TRBJ2-1): DVKVTQSSRYLVKRTGEKVFLECVQDMDHENMFWYRQDPGLGLRLIYFSYDVKMKEKGDIPEGYSVSREKKERFSLILESASTNQTSMYLCASISPAGGLHEQFFGPGTRLTVL.

This sequence joins TRBV2 and TRBJ1-5; possibly TRBD1 for D (5 bases). The V gene's germline CDR1 is SNHLY and CDR2 FYNNEI. This CDR3 region has 12 residues. Trimming removed 10 bases at V and 4 bases at J, with 11 bases between. The CDR3 is CATGQINQPQHF. The CDR3, as DNA: TGTGCCACCGGACAAATAAATCAGCCCCAGCATTTT.

V is TRBV30 and J is TRBJ1-3, with a tentative D call TRBD1 (5 bases). V lost 3 bases, J lost 0 bases, and 6 bases lay in between. The CDR3 consists of 13 residues. The V gene's germline CDR1 is GTSNPN and CDR2 SVGIG (reference sequence). The CDR3 sequence is CAWSRDSGNTIYF. The CDR3 DNA reads TGTGCCTGGAGCAGGGACTCTGGAAACACCATATATTTT.

Turning to this clone: The junction shows a germline mismatch at one end, possibly a read error. This chain joins TRBV15 and TRBJ2-7, with D perhaps matching TRBD1 (6 bases). The germline gives CDR1 LNHNV, CDR2 YYDKDF (reference sequence). The CDR3 loop spans 13 amino acids. CDR3 region: CATSREPGQSKHF. For the CDR3, the DNA is TGTGCCACCAGCAGAGAACCCGGACAGTCGAAGCACTTC.

This rearrangement joins TRBV27 to TRBJ2-3; TRBD1 is a possible D gene (6 bases). Germline CDR1 and CDR2: MNHEY and SMNVEV (reference sequence). Trimming took off 2 bases at V and 6 bases at J, with 21 bases between the two ends. This CDR3 region has 17 residues. CDR3 amino acids: CASSLRVTGNLGDTQYF. As DNA, the CDR3 is TGTGCCAGCAGTTTACGGGTGACAGGCAATTTGGGGGATACGCAGTATTTT.

The genes are TRBV6-5 and TRBJ1-1, with 8 bases identical to TRBD1. Losses at the gene ends were 8 bases for V and 0 bases for J; bases not matched to a gene: 8. CDR1 is MNHEY, CDR2 SVGAGI, per germline. The CDR3 has 15 amino acids. The CDR3 region is CASAPRTGMNTEAFF. CDR3 coding DNA: TGTGCCAGCGCCCCCAGGACAGGGATGAACACTGAAGCTTTCTTT.